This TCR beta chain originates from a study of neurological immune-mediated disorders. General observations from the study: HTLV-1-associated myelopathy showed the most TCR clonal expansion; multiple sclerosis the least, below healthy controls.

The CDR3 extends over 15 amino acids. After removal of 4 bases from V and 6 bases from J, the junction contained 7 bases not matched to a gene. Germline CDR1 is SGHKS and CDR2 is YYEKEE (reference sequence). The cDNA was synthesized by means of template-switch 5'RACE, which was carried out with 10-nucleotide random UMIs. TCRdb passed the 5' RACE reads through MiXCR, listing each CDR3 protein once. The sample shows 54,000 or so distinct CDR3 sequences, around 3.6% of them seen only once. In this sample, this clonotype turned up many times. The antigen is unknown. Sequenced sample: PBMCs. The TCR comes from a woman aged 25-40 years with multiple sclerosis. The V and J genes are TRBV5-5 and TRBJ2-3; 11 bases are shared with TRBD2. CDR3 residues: CASSRGLAAPDTQYF. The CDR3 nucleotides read TGTGCCAGCAGCCGGGGACTAGCGGCCCCGGATACGCAGTATTTT.